The sequence of this TCR beta chain was determined in a study of T cells after yellow fever vaccination. MiXCR was run by TCRdb on the 5' RACE reads, yielding one entry per CDR3 protein. The sample lists approximately 70,000 distinct CDR3 sequences, around 7.1% seen once, with approximately 29% in the top ten. Germline-derived CDR1 and CDR2 are SQVTM and ANQGSEA. V dropped 8 bases and J dropped 2 bases, with 17 bases sitting between them. The CDR3 totals 14 residues. This receptor was identified in a man aged 18 to 35 who received the YFV17D yellow fever vaccine. The chain employs TRBV29-1 and TRBJ2-3; D gene uncertain. Here the sequenced sample was CD8+ T cells sorted from PBMCs, taken more than 8 days after the first yellow fever vaccination. The CDR3 DNA reads TGCAGCCTGAGATCGACGGCCGTCACAGATACGCAGTATTTT. This translates into CSLRSTAVTDTQYF.